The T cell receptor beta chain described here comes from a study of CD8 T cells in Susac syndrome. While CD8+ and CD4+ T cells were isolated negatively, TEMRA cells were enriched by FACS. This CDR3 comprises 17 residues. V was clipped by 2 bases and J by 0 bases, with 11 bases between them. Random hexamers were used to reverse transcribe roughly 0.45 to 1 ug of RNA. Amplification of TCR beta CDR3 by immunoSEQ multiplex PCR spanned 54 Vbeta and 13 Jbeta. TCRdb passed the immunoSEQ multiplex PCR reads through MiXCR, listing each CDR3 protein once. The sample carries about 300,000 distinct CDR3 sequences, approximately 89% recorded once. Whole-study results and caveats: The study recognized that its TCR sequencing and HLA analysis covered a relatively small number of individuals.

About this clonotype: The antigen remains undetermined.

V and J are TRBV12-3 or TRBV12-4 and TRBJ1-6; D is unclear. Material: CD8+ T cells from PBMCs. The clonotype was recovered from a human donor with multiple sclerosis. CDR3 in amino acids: CASSLKAPSSYNSPLHF. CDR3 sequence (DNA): TGTGCCAGCAGTTTAAAGGCTCCGAGCTCCTATAATTCACCCCTCCACTTT.